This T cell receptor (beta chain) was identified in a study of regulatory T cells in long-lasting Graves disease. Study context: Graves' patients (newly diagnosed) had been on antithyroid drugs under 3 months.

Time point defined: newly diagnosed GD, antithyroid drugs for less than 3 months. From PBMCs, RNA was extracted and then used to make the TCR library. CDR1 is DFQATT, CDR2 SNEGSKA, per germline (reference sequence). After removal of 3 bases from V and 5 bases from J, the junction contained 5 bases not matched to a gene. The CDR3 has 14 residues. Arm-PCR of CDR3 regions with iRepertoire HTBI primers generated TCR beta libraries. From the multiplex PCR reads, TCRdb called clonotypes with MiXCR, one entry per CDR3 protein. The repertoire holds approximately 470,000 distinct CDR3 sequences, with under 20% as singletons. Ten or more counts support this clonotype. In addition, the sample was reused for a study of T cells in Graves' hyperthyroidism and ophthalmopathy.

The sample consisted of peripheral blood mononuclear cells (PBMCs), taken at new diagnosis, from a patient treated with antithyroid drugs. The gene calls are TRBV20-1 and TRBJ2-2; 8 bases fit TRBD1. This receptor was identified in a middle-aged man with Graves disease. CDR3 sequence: CSARDRVHTGELFF. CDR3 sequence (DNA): TGCAGTGCTAGGGACAGGGTTCATACCGGGGAGCTGTTTTTT.